These 9 T cell receptor beta chains share one sample of origin, sequenced in a study of siplizumab effects on memory and regulatory T cells. Generated by immunoSEQ multiplex PCR, the TCRdb table keeps only in-frame clones and is missing some. The sample consists of about 110,000 clones, roughly 90% of them appearing once. Sequenced input: CD4+ T cells sorted from blood. The receptors originated from a human donor in good health.

This sequence joins TRBV9 and TRBJ2-3; D is undetermined. The V and J ends lost 0 bases and 1 base respectively, with 3 bases between them. The CDR3 loop spans 13 amino acids. Germline CDR1 is SGDLS and CDR2 is YYNGEE. For the CDR3, the DNA is TGTGCCAGCAGCGTAGGGGGCACAGATACGCAGTATTTT. This gives the protein CASSVGGTDTQYF.

The chain combines TRBV5-1 with TRBJ1-2, with D unclear. CDR1 and CDR2 from the germline V gene are SGHRS and YFSETQ. CDR3 length: 12 residues. V was cut by 4 bases and J by 4 bases, with 8 bases left in between. CDR3 residues: CASSDGRYGYTF. CDR3 sequence (DNA): TGCGCCAGCAGCGACGGCCGCTATGGCTACACCTTC.

The genes are TRBV19 and TRBJ1-2, with 8 bases fitting TRBD1. V was pared by 5 bases and J by 2 bases, with 7 bases of the junction left unmatched. This CDR3 has 15 amino acids. CDR1 is LNHDA and CDR2 is SQIVND in the germline V gene (reference sequence). The CDR3 DNA reads TGTGCCAGTAGTCCCCGTAGACAGGGGAACTATGGCTACACCTTC. Protein: CASSPRRQGNYGYTF.

CDR3 sequence reads: CASSHPTGRDTEAFF. The DNA of the CDR3 is TGCGCCAGCAGCCATCCGACAGGGAGGGACACTGAAGCTTTCTTT. V and J are TRBV4-1 and TRBJ1-1, with 7 bases identical to TRBD1. The CDR3 runs to 15 residues. Germline CDR1 and CDR2: MGHRA and YSYEKL. V trimming: 3 bases; J trimming: 3 bases; junction bases outside the gene matches: 7.

The V call is TRBV5-4, the J call TRBJ2-7; 7 nucleotides line up with TRBD2. V lost 7 bases to trimming and J lost 2 bases; unmatched junction nucleotides: 12. This CDR3 contains 15 residues. From germline, CDR1 is SGHNT and CDR2 YYREEE (reference sequence). The DNA for the CDR3 is TGTGCCAGCTCGCAGCGGGACGACCAAACCTACGAGCAGTACTTC. Translated: CASSQRDDQTYEQYF.

V gene TRBV6-6 combines with J gene TRBJ2-5; 9 bases line up with TRBD1. The CDR3 consists of 15 residues. V shed 6 bases and J 3 bases; nucleotides not matched to a gene: 8. Germline V gene sequence: CDR1 MNHNY, CDR2 SVGAGI (reference sequence). The CDR3 DNA reads as TGTGCCAGCAGCCCCCCGGACAGGGGTAAAGAGACCCAGTACTTC. Amino acid sequence: CASSPPDRGKETQYF.

This CDR3 reads CASSLIGGRALNTGELFF. In nucleotides, the CDR3 is TGTGCCAGCAGCTTAATTGGCGGGAGGGCCTTGAACACCGGGGAGCTGTTTTTT. The genes are TRBV7-3 and TRBJ2-2, with 9 bases aligning to TRBD2. The CDR3 runs 18 residues. CDR1 SGHTA and CDR2 FQGTGA come from the germline V gene. Trimming at V came to 1 base and at J to 1 base, leaving 7 bases not matched to a gene. Full variable domain (rest looked up from reference TRBV7-3 and TRBJ2-2): GAGVSQTPSNKVTEKGKYVELRCDPISGHTALYWYRQSLGQGPEFLIYFQGTGAADDSGLPNDRFFAVRPEGSVSTLKIQRTERGDSAVYLCASSLIGGRALNTGELFFGEGSRLTVL.

The chain is built from TRBV30 and TRBJ2-3, with D perhaps matching TRBD2 (5 bases). CDR1 and CDR2 (germline): GTSNPN, SVGIG (reference sequence). V lost 5 bases, J lost 4 bases, and 13 bases lay in between. CDR3 length equals 13 residues. The CDR3: CAWVRNGADTQYF. Here the CDR3 DNA reads TGTGCCTGGGTCAGAAACGGGGCAGATACGCAGTATTTT.

The rearrangement links TRBV11-2 to TRBJ1-2; unclear D gene. The CDR3 has 11 amino acids. V lost 1 base and J 8 bases, leaving 5 bases between the germline ends. Germline loops: CDR1 SGHAT, CDR2 FQNNGV. CDR3 sequence: CASSLVWGYTF. The CDR3 region has the DNA TGTGCCAGCAGCTTAGTATGGGGCTACACCTTC.